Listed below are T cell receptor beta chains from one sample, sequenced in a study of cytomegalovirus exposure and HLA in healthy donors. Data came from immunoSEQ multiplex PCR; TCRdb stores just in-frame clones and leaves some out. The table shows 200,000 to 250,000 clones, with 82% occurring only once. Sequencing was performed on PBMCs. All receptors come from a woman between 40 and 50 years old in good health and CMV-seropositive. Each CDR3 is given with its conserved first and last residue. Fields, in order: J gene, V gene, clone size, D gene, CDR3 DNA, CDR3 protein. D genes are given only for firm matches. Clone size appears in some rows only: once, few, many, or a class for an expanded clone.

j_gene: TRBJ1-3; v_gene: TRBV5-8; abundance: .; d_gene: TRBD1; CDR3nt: TGTGCCAGCAGCTTCGGACAGGGGCGTTCTGGAAACACCATATATTTT; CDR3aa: CASSFGQGRSGNTIYF
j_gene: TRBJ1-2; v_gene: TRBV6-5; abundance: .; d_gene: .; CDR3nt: TGTGCCAGCAGTTACAGTCAACAGGGCATGAACTATGGCTACACCTTC; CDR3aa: CASSYSQQGMNYGYTF
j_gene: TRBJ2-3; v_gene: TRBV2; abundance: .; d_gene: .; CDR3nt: TGTGCCAGCAGTGACGTTACGCAGTATTTT; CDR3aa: CASSDVTQYF
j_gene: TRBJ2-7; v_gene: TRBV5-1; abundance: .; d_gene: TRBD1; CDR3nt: TGCGCCAGCACGCAAGTCCTAGGACAGGCGGGCGAGCAGTACTTC; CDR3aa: CASTQVLGQAGEQYF
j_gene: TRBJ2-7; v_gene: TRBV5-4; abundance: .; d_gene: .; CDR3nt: TGTGCCAGCAGCTTGGAGGTAGTAGCGCGTAAGCAGTACTTC; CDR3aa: CASSLEVVARKQYF
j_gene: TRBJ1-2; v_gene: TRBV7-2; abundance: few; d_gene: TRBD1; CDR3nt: TGTGCCAGCAGCTTAGATTCCGGGACAGGATGGGGCTACACCTTC; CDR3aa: CASSLDSGTGWGYTF
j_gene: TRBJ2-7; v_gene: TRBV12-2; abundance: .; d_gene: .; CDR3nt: TGTGCCCCGCCCACCTACGAGCGGACGGGCCAGCAGTACTTC; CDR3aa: CAPPTYERTGQQYF
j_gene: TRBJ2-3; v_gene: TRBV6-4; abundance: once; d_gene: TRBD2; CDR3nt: TGTGCCAGCAGTGACTGGGGTGCGGGAGCGGTGGATACGCAGTATTTT; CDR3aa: CASSDWGAGAVDTQYF
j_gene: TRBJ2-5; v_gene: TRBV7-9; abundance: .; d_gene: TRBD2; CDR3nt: TGTGCCAGCAGTACGGGACTAGCGGGGGGGCAGAGAGAGACCCAGTACTTC; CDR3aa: CASSTGLAGGQRETQYF
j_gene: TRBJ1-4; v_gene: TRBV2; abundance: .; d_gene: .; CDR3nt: TGTGCCAGCAGTGAAGATGGACTGATTAATGAAAAACTGTTTTTT; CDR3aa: CASSEDGLINEKLFF
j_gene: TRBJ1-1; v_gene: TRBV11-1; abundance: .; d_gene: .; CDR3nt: TGTGCCAGCAGCTTTTCAGTGGTTACGAACACTGAAGCTTTCTTT; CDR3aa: CASSFSVVTNTEAFF
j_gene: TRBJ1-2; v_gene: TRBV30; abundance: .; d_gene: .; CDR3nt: TGTGCCTGGAGTGCCACCGGGACACCCGTACATGGCTACACCTTC; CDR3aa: CAWSATGTPVHGYTF
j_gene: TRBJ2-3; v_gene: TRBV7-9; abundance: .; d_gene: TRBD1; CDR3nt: TGTGCCAGCAGCTCGGGACAGGGACCGGTAGATACGCAGTATTTT; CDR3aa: CASSSGQGPVDTQYF
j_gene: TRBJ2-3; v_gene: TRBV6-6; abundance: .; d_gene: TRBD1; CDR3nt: TGTGCCAGCAGTCCTCGGACAGGAACCACAGATACGCAGTATTTT; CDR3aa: CASSPRTGTTDTQYF
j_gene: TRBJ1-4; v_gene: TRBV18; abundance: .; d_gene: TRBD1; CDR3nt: TGTGCCAGCTCACCAGGGACAGATGAAAAACTGTTTTTT; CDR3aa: CASSPGTDEKLFF
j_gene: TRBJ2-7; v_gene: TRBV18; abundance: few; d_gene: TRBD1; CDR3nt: TGTGCCAGCTCATGGGGACAGGCTTACGAGCAGTACTTC; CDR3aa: CASSWGQAYEQYF
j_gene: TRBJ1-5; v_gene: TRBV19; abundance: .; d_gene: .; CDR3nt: TGTGCCAGTAGTATAACGGGGGAAGGGCTGAATCAGCCCCAGCATTTT; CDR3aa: CASSITGEGLNQPQHF
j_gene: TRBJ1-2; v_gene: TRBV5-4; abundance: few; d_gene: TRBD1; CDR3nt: TGTGCCAGCAGTGCTGGACAGGGAGGGTATGGCTACACCTTC; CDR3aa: CASSAGQGGYGYTF
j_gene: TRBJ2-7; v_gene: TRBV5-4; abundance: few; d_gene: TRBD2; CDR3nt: TGTGCCAGCAGCTTGGGAACTAGCGGGGGACTCTACGAGCAGTACTTC; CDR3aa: CASSLGTSGGLYEQYF
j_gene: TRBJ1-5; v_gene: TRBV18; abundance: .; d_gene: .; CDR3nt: TGTGCCAGCTCACCTAATAGCAATCAGCCCCAGCATTTT; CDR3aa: CASSPNSNQPQHF
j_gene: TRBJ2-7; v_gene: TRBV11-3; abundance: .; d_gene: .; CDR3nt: TGTGCCAGCAGCCCCTTTTCGACGGGACTTTACGAGCAGTACTTC; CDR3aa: CASSPFSTGLYEQYF
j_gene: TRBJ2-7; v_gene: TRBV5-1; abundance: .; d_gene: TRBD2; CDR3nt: TGCGCCAGCAGCCTCCAAGCGGGAACAGGCTACGAGCAGTACTTC; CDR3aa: CASSLQAGTGYEQYF
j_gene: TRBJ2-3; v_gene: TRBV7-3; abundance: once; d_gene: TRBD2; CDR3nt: TGTGCCAGCAGCTTACAGGCGGGGGGAGCCTTCACAGATACGCAGTATTTT; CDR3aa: CASSLQAGGAFTDTQYF
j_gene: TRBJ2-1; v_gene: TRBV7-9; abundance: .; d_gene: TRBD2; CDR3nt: TGTGCCAGCAGCTTGATTAGCGGGGGGAACTCCTACAATGAGCAGTTCTTC; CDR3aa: CASSLISGGNSYNEQFF
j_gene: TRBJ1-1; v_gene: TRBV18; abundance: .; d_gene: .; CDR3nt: TGTGCCAGCTCACCAGGGGGCAGGGTAAACACTGAAGCTTTCTTT; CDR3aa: CASSPGGRVNTEAFF
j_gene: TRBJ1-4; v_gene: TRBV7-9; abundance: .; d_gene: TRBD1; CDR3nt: TGTGCCAGCAGCTCTACCGGGACAGGGGGTTTTTTCACTAATGAAAAACTGTTTTTT; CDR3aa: CASSSTGTGGFFTNEKLFF
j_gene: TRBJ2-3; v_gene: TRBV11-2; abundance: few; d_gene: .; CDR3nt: TGTGCCAGCAGCTTAAACTCCCTAAAAAGCGATACGCAGTATTTT; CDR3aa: CASSLNSLKSDTQYF
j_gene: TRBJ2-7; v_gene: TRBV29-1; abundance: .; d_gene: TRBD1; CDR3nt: TGCAGCGTTGTCGGACAGGGTTACGAGCAGTACTTC; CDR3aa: CSVVGQGYEQYF
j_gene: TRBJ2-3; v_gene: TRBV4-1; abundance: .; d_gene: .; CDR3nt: TGCGCCAGCACCCGAACAGGGCGGATGGTTACAGATACGCAGTATTTT; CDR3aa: CASTRTGRMVTDTQYF
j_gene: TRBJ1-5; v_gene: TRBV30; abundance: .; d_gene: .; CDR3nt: TGTGCCTGGAGTGTCGGGAGCCTTAGCAATCAGCCCCAGCATTTT; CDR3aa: CAWSVGSLSNQPQHF
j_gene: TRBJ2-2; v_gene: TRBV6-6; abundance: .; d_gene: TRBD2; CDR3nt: TGTGCCAGCAAAATCGGGACTAGCGGCACCGGGGAGCTGTTTTTT; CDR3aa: CASKIGTSGTGELFF
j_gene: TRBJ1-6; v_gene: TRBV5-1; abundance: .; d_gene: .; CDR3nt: TGCGCCAGCAGCGAGTTGCGGGATAATTCACCCCTCCACTTT; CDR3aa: CASSELRDNSPLHF
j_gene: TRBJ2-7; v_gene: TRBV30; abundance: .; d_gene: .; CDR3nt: TGTGCCTGGAGTGAGGACAGACCCTACGAGCAGTACTTC; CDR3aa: CAWSEDRPYEQYF
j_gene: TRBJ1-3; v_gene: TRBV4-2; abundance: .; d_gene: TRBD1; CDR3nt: TGTGCCAGCAGCCAAGCAAGCCAGGGGGCGGCTGGAAACACCATATATTTT; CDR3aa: CASSQASQGAAGNTIYF
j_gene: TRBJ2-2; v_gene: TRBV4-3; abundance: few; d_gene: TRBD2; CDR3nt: TGCGCCAGCAGCCCTCTAGCGGGAGGGGGCACCGGGGAGCTGTTTTTT; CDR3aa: CASSPLAGGGTGELFF
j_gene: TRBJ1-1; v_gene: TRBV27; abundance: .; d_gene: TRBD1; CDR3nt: TGTGCCAGCAGTCTAGGGGGCAAAGCTTTCTTT; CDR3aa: CASSLGGKAFF
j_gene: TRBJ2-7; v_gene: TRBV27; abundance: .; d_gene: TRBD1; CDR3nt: TGTGCCAGGACGACAGGGCGAACAACCTACGAGCAGTACTTC; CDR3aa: CARTTGRTTYEQYF
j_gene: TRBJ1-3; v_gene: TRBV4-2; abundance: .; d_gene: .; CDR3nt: TGTGCCAGCAGCCAGACACAAGTTGCAGGGGAACCTTCTGGAAACACCATATATTTT; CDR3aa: CASSQTQVAGEPSGNTIYF
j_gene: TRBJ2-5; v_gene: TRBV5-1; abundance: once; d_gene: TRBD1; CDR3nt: TGCGCCAGCGCCTCCGGGACAGGGGTGGAGACCCAGTACTTC; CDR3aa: CASASGTGVETQYF
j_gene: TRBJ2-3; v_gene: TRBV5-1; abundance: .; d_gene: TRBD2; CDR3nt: TGCGCCAGCAGCTTGGGTCCGAGCGGGGACACAGATACGCAGTATTTT; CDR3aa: CASSLGPSGDTDTQYF
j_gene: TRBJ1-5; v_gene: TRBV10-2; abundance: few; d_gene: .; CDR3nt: TGCGCCAGCAGTGAGGGGAGGTGGAGCAATCAGCCCCAGCATTTT; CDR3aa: CASSEGRWSNQPQHF
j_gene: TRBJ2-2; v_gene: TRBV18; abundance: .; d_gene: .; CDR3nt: TGTGCCAGCTCACTTAACAGCGCAGGGGAATCCACCGGGGAGCTGTTTTTT; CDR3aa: CASSLNSAGESTGELFF
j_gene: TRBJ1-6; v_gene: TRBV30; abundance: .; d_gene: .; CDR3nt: TGTGCCTGGAGTGGATGGGATGGAGGGAATTCCCCCCTCCACTTT; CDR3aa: CAWSGWDGGNSPLHF
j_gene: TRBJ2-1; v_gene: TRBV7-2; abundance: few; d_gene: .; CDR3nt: TGTGCCAGCAGCTTAGGTCGCGACAATGAGCAGTTCTTC; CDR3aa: CASSLGRDNEQFF
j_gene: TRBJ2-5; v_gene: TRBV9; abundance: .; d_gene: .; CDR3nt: TGTGCCAGCAGCGCCGGGACTTTTGGAACCCAGTACTTC; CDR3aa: CASSAGTFGTQYF
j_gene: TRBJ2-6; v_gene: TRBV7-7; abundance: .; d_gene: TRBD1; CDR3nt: TGTGCCAGCAGCCCCGGACAGGGGGTTGGGGCCAACGTCCTGACTTTC; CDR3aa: CASSPGQGVGANVLTF
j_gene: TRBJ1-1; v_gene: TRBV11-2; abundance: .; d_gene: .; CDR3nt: TGTGCCAGCAGCTTAAGCCGACAGCACACTGAAGCTTTCTTT; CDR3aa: CASSLSRQHTEAFF
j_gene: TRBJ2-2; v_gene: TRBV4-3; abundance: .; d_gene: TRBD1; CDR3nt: TGCGCCAGCAGCCAAGGGACCGGGACAGGGGCCTCCGGGGAGCTGTTTTTT; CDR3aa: CASSQGTGTGASGELFF
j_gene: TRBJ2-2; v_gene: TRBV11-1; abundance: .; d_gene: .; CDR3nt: TGTGCCAGCAGCTTACGAGGACAGCCTAACACCGGGGAGCTGTTTTTT; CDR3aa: CASSLRGQPNTGELFF
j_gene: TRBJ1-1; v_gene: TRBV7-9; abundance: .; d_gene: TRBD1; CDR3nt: TGTTCCAGCAGCCTCGGGGCGGGACAGGGGTATGTGAACACTGAAGCTTTCTTT; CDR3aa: CSSSLGAGQGYVNTEAFF
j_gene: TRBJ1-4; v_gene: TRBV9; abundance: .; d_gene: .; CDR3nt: TGTGCCAGCAGCGCCCCCGGGAAAAAACTGTTTTTT; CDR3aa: CASSAPGKKLFF
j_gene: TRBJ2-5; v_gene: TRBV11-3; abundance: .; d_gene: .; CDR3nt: TGTGCCAGCAGCCGTACAGGGAGAGAGACCCAGTACTTC; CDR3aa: CASSRTGRETQYF
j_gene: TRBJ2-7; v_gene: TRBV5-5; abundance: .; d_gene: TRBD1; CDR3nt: TGTGCCAGCAGCCCAGGGACAGGGGCTCTGAACGAGCAGTACTTC; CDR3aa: CASSPGTGALNEQYF
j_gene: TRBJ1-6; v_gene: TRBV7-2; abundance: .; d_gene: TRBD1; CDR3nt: TGTGCCAGCAGCGCTTTGAGGGGGCGCGGAGAGAATTCACCCCTCCACTTT; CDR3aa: CASSALRGRGENSPLHF
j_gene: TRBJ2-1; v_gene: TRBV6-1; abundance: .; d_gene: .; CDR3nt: TGTGCCAGCAGTGAAGGCCAGTACAATGAGCAGTTCTTC; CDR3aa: CASSEGQYNEQFF
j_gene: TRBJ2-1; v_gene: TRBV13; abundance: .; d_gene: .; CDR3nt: TGTGCCACCAATTCGGACTCTGATAATGAGCAGTTCTTC; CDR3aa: CATNSDSDNEQFF
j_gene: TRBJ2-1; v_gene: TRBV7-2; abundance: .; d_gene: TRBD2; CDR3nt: TGTGCCAGCAGAGAGCGGGAGGGCCGCGGTGAGCAGTTCTTC; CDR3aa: CASREREGRGEQFF
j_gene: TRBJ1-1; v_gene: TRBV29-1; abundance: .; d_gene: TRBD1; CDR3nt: TGCAGCGTCCGACGGACAGGGCCAAACACTGAAGCTTTCTTT; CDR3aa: CSVRRTGPNTEAFF
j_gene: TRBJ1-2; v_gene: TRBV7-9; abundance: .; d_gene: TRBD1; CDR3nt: TGTGCCAGCAGCCTAGGACAGGGGGCAAATGGCTACACCTTC; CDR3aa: CASSLGQGANGYTF